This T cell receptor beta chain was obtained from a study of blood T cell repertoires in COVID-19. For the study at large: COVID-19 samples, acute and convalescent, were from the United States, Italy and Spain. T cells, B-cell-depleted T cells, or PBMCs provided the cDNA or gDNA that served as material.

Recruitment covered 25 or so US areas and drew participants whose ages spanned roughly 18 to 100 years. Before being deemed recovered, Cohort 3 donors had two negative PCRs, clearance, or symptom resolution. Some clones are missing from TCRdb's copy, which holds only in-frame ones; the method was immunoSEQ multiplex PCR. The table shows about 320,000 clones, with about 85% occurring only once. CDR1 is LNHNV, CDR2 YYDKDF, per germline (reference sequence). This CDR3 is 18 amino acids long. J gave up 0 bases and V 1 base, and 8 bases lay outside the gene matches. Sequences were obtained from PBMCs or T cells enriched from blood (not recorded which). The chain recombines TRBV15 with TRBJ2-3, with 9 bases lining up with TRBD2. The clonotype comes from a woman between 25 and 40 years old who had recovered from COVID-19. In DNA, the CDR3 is TGTGCCACCAGCAGAGGAGGTCTAGCGGGGACTAGCACAGATACGCAGTATTTT. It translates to CATSRGGLAGTSTDTQYF.